Each of the 5 T cell receptor beta chains below was sequenced from the same sample in a study of T cell responses to AZD1222 COVID-19 vaccine. Generated by immunoSEQ multiplex PCR, the TCRdb table keeps only in-frame clones and is missing some. The repertoire consists of about 140,000 clones, with 80% to 95% occurring once and the leading ten covering around 5.1%. The sequencing here drew on peripheral blood, taken on day 0 of AZD1222 vaccination. The origin of the receptors is an adult in good health.

The rearrangement uses TRBV12-5 and TRBJ1-1; TRBD1 matches 7 bases. Germline values: CDR1 LGHNT, CDR2 FRNRAP. With V trimmed by 1 base and J by 2 bases, 7 bases remained unmatched. The CDR3 runs 16 residues. The CDR3 protein is CASGLGTGNINTEAFF. For the CDR3, the DNA is TGTGCTAGTGGTTTGGGGACAGGAAACATCAACACTGAAGCTTTCTTT.

The chain uses TRBV6-5 and TRBJ2-5; a possible D gene is TRBD1 (6 bases). This CDR3 has 13 amino acids. From germline, CDR1 is MNHEY and CDR2 SVGAGI. V lost 6 bases and J lost 9, with 17 bases in between. CDR3 bases: TGTGCCAGCAGGGCCCAGGGGCCGTGGGCCCAGTACTTC. Encoded protein: CASRAQGPWAQYF.

This rearrangement joins TRBV10-3 to TRBJ2-7, with a tentative D call TRBD1 (5 bases). Trimming took 0 bases from V and 0 from J, leaving 9 bases between them. This CDR3 has 15 amino acids. Germline V CDR1 and CDR2: ENHRY, SYGVKD. The DNA of the CDR3 is TGTGCCATCAGTGAGTCTAGGACATCCTCCTACGAGCAGTACTTC. Translation gives CAISESRTSSYEQYF.

V is TRBV19 and J is TRBJ1-3, with TRBD1 identical over 7 bases. The CDR3 has 15 residues. The germline V gene has CDR1 LNHDA and CDR2 SQIVND (reference sequence). J was trimmed by 2 bases and V by 3 bases; bases with no gene match: 4. The CDR3 loop is CASSMEGAPGNTIYF. The DNA of the CDR3 is TGTGCCAGTAGTATGGAGGGGGCGCCTGGAAACACCATATATTTT.

This chain connects TRBV28 to TRBJ1-1, with 8 bases fitting TRBD1. Germline CDR1 is MDHEN and CDR2 is SYDVKM. The CDR3 runs 14 residues. J gave up 4 bases and V 6 bases, and 7 bases lay outside the gene matches. The CDR3: CASRQPGGATEAFF. CDR3 sequence (DNA): TGTGCCAGCAGACAACCAGGGGGCGCCACTGAAGCTTTCTTT.